Included here is one T cell receptor beta chain sequence, with context. The data belong to a study of control samples from healthy donors and cancer patients. This CDR3 region has 13 residues. Germline V lookup: CDR1 SGHDN, CDR2 FVKESK. Trimming pared 5 bases from V and 9 bases from J, leaving 13 bases between. Data came from immunoSEQ multiplex PCR; TCRdb stores just in-frame clones and leaves some out. Of around 150,000 clones in the sample, around 96% are singletons; the top ten hold over 1%. What was sequenced was blood. This receptor was obtained from a woman aged 25-40 years in good health. The J gene is TRBJ2-2, the V gene TRBV14; D remains unclear. The CDR3 region is CASSALVPWELFF. The DNA of the CDR3 is TGTGCCAGCAGCGCCCTAGTGCCGTGGGAGCTGTTTTTT.